This passage covers 27 T cell receptor beta chains from one sample sequenced in a study of blood T cell repertoires in COVID-19. Assay: immunoSEQ multiplex PCR; the TCRdb copy retains only in-frame clones and omits some. This sample yields 250,000 to 350,000 clones, of which 75% to 95% are seen a single time; 6.5% to 8% belongs to the top ten. The sample consisted of peripheral blood. The source of these receptors is a woman aged 25 to 39 with COVID-19, enrolled during active disease.

The CDR3 DNA reads TGTGCCAGCAGCTTATCCCCTAGGGGAGGGTATGGCTACACCTTC. This sequence encodes CASSLSPRGGYGYTF. This chain uses TRBV7-2 with TRBJ1-2, with D maybe TRBD1 (5 bases). The CDR3 is 15 residues long. Germline CDR1 is SGHTA and CDR2 is FQGNSA. V was pared by 2 bases and J by 5 bases, with 15 bases between.

This clone was picked up a small number of times. The CDR3 reads CASSRGDTSGNTIYF. The CDR3 DNA sequence: TGCGCCAGCAGCCGGGGGGACACCTCTGGAAACACCATATATTTT. The chain combines TRBV5-1 with TRBJ1-3; maybe TRBD1 (6 bases). Germline assignment: CDR1 SGHRS and CDR2 YFSETQ. CDR3 size: 15 residues. Deletions cut 4 bases from V and 0 bases from J, with 11 bases between.

V gene TRBV7-8 combines with J gene TRBJ2-2, with a weak D call TRBD1 (5 bases). Per the germline V gene, CDR1 is SGHVS and CDR2 is FQNEAQ. There are 15 residues in the CDR3. V shed 1 base and J shed 5 bases, with 11 bases lying between them. The CDR3: CASSLVQGRTGELFF. CDR3 DNA sequence: TGTGCCAGCAGCTTAGTGCAGGGTAGAACCGGGGAGCTGTTTTTT.

CDR3 nucleotides: TGTGCCAGCAGCGTATCCACAGCCTATGGCTACACCTTC. Its protein is CASSVSTAYGYTF. The genes are TRBV9 and TRBJ1-2; no firm D call. Trimming removed 1 base from V and 4 bases from J, with 8 bases in between. The CDR3 consists of 13 residues. Germline CDR1 and CDR2: SGDLS and YYNGEE.

V is TRBV4-3 and J is TRBJ1-4, with 7 bases aligning to TRBD1. Germline-derived CDR1 and CDR2 are LGHNA and YSLEER. The trim removed 0 bases at V and 8 bases at J, leaving 9 bases unmatched. The CDR3 length is 16 residues. In nucleotides, the CDR3 is TGCGCCAGCAGCCAAGAAGGGGGACAGCCCGAGGAAAAACTGTTTTTT. Its translation is CASSQEGGQPEEKLFF.

This chain uses TRBV7-6 with TRBJ2-7, with D perhaps TRBD1 (5 bases). V lost 5 bases and J 0 bases, leaving 17 bases between the germline ends. The CDR3 runs 16 residues. The germline gives CDR1 SGHVS, CDR2 FNYEAQ. The CDR3 region is CASSPGQGPSSYEQYF. CDR3 DNA: TGTGCCAGCAGCCCCGGGCAGGGCCCGAGCTCCTACGAGCAGTACTTC.

For the CDR3, the DNA is TGTGCCAGCAGTTTGGACAGGGTGGCTAACTATGGCTACACCTTC. This encodes CASSLDRVANYGYTF. This rearrangement joins TRBV6-6 to TRBJ1-2; 8 bases line up with TRBD1. The CDR3 covers 15 residues. CDR1 MNHNY and CDR2 SVGAGI come from the germline V gene (reference sequence). The J segment lost 0 bases and the V segment lost 4 bases, leaving 4 bases of the junction unmatched.

This clone was counted only a few times. The chain is built from TRBV5-3 and TRBJ1-2; no firm D call. TRBV5-3 is treated as an ORF (open reading frame) with a function not yet certain. The CDR3 loop spans 13 amino acids. V lost 5 bases to trimming and J lost 7 bases, with 15 bases between them. CDR3 DNA sequence: TGTGCCAGAAGGAAGAGAAAAATCGGTGGCTACACCTTC. This translates into CARRKRKIGGYTF.

This chain connects TRBV11-2 to TRBJ1-2; 7 nucleotides agree with TRBD1. The CDR3 spans 14 residues. The germline V gene has CDR1 SGHAT and CDR2 FQNNGV. V lost 5 bases, J lost 8 bases, and 11 bases stayed unmatched. The CDR3 sequence is CASSIDRVARGYTF. CDR3 in DNA: TGTGCCAGCAGCATCGACAGGGTGGCGCGGGGCTACACCTTC.

This clone was found once. The chain links TRBV5-1 to TRBJ2-2, with D perhaps TRBD1 (5 bases). The V end lost 0 bases, the J end lost 5 bases, and 11 bases lay between the germline ends. The CDR3 runs 15 residues. Germline-derived CDR1 and CDR2 are SGHRS and YFSETQ. CDR3 protein: CASSLVQGKTGELFF. Here the CDR3 DNA reads TGCGCCAGCAGCTTGGTTCAGGGCAAGACCGGGGAGCTGTTTTTT.

The chain employs TRBV3-1 (or the pseudogene TRBV3-2) and TRBJ1-6; 10 bases match TRBD1. The CDR3 sequence is 16 residues long. Germline V lookup: CDR1 LGHDT, CDR2 YNNKEL (reference sequence). V trimming: 9 bases; J trimming: 0 bases; junction bases outside the gene matches: 5. CDR3 DNA: TGTGCCAGGGGACAGGGGCCAAGCTCCTATAATTCACCCCTCCACTTT. It encodes CARGQGPSSYNSPLHF.

The chain has TRBV18 and TRBJ2-7; 7 bases agree with TRBD1. This CDR3 contains 15 residues. Germline assignment: CDR1 KGHSH and CDR2 LQKENI. V lost 6 bases to trimming and J lost 4 bases; unmatched junction nucleotides: 12. CDR3 protein: CASSITAGTDYEQYF. Written as DNA, the CDR3 is TGTGCCAGCTCCATCACGGCAGGGACAGATTACGAGCAGTACTTC.

Only one count was recorded for this clone. V usage is TRBV19 and J usage is TRBJ2-3; 10 bases are a match to TRBD2. The CDR3 spans 14 residues. Unmatched junction bases numbered 0, after V lost 6 bases and J lost 0 bases. In germline, CDR1 is LNHDA, CDR2 SQIVND (reference sequence). Here the CDR3 DNA reads TGTGCCAGTAGGACTAGCGGGAGCACAGATACGCAGTATTTT. The encoded protein is CASRTSGSTDTQYF.

The V call is TRBV4-3, the J call TRBJ1-2; 7 bases align to TRBD1. This CDR3 contains 15 residues. V was clipped by 1 base and J by 4 bases; unmatched bases: 6. Germline assignment: CDR1 LGHNA and CDR2 YSLEER. The CDR3 is CASSQGTGVGYGYTF. The CDR3 DNA reads TGCGCCAGCAGCCAAGGTACAGGGGTCGGCTATGGCTACACCTTC.

The chain employs TRBV5-1 and TRBJ2-7, with TRBD1 matching 9 bases. V gave up 0 bases and J gave up 3 bases; unmatched junction bases: 1. In germline, CDR1 is SGHRS, CDR2 YFSETQ. The CDR3 is 14 amino acids. The CDR3 reads CASSLGGQGYEQYF. DNA for the CDR3: TGCGCCAGCAGCTTGGGGGGACAGGGCTACGAGCAGTACTTC.

This clone was detected only once. The chain has TRBV7-9 and TRBJ2-1; 7 bases are shared with TRBD1. The CDR3 covers 16 residues. Germline CDR1 is SEHNR and CDR2 is FQNEAQ (reference sequence). With V trimmed by 3 bases and J by 4 bases, 9 bases remained unmatched. The CDR3 is CASSFMGQTIYNEQFF. DNA for the CDR3: TGTGCCAGCAGCTTTATGGGACAGACCATATACAATGAGCAGTTCTTC.

The chain uses TRBV7-2 and TRBJ2-2; 12 bases fit TRBD2. CDR3 length: 17 residues. The junction had 6 bases not matched to a gene; V was cut back by 2 bases and J by 5 bases. Per the germline V gene, CDR1 is SGHTA and CDR2 is FQGNSA. Here the CDR3 DNA reads TGTGCCAGCAGCTTAAATCGACTAGCGGGAGCTACCGGGGAGCTGTTTTTT. It translates to CASSLNRLAGATGELFF. Supplemented by reference TRBV7-2 and TRBJ2-2, the full variable domain reads GAGVSQSPSNKVTEKGKDVELRCDPISGHTALYWYRQSLGQGLEFLIYFQGNSAPDKSGLPSDRFSAERTGGSVSTLTIQRTQQEDSAVYLCASSLNRLAGATGELFFGEGSRLTVL.

The V and J genes are TRBV28 and TRBJ2-2; 11 bases fit TRBD1. Unmatched junction bases numbered 4, after V lost 5 bases and J lost 2 bases. Germline-derived CDR1 and CDR2 are MDHEN and SYDVKM. This CDR3 region has 16 residues. The CDR3 nucleotides read TGTGCCAGCAGTCCACGGACAGGGGGCAACACCGGGGAGCTGTTTTTT. It yields the protein CASSPRTGGNTGELFF. The full variable domain, with the rest looked up from reference TRBV28 and TRBJ2-2, is DVKVTQSSRYLVKRTGEKVFLECVQDMDHENMFWYRQDPGLGLRLIYFSYDVKMKEKGDIPEGYSVSREKKERFSLILESASTNQTSMYLCASSPRTGGNTGELFFGEGSRLTVL.

The gene calls are TRBV2 and TRBJ2-7; D ambiguous. The germline V and J ends were trimmed by 8 bases and 4 bases, with 9 bases remaining between them. Germline values: CDR1 SNHLY, CDR2 FYNNEI. This CDR3 region has 11 residues. CDR3 sequence: CASSQMYEQYF. CDR3 nucleotide sequence: TGTGCCAGCTCACAGATGTACGAGCAGTACTTC.

This rearrangement joins TRBV6-7 to TRBJ1-4; D gene ambiguous. TRBV6-7 is recorded as an ORF, its role being uncertain. Deletions cut 10 bases from V and 0 bases from J, with 9 bases between. The CDR3 is made up of 13 amino acids. CDR3 loop: CANNGTTNEKLFF. The CDR3 DNA reads TGTGCCAACAACGGGACAACTAATGAAAAACTGTTTTTT.

This chain links TRBV19 with TRBJ2-5; TRBD1 is a possible D gene (6 bases). Trimming took off 6 bases at V and 1 base at J, with 18 bases between the two ends. Germline V gene sequence: CDR1 LNHDA, CDR2 SQIVND (reference sequence). This CDR3 is 16 amino acids long. CDR3 amino acids: CASRKQGRATQETQYF. CDR3 nucleotides: TGTGCCAGTAGGAAACAGGGCAGGGCCACCCAAGAGACCCAGTACTTC. Full variable domain (outside the CDR3, taken from reference TRBV19 and TRBJ2-5): DGGITQSPKYLFRKEGQNVTLSCEQNLNHDAMYWYRQDPGQGLRLIYYSQIVNDFQKGDIAEGYSVSREKKESFPLTVTSAQKNPTAFYLCASRKQGRATQETQYFGPGTRLLVL.

CDR3 sequence (DNA): TGCGCCAGCAGCCAGGCGACAGGGTCTGGAAACACCATATATTTT. This encodes CASSQATGSGNTIYF. The rearrangement links TRBV4-3 to TRBJ1-3; TRBD1 matches at 7 bases. The CDR3 is made up of 15 amino acids. J was trimmed by 1 base and V by 3 bases; bases with no gene match: 3. Germline lookup yields CDR1 LGHNA and CDR2 YSLEER.

V gene TRBV14 combines with J gene TRBJ2-1; the match to TRBD2 covers 11 bases. This CDR3 is built from 19 residues. With V trimmed by 0 bases and J by 5 bases, 12 bases remained unmatched. The V gene's germline CDR1 is SGHDN and CDR2 FVKESK. The CDR3 protein is CASSQEVVASGRRDNEQFF. CDR3 nucleotide sequence: TGTGCCAGCAGCCAAGAGGTGGTAGCTAGCGGGAGGAGAGACAATGAGCAGTTCTTC.

The CDR3 coding sequence is TGTGCCAGCAGCCGGGACTACACCTACAATGAGCAGTTCTTC. Protein product: CASSRDYTYNEQFF. The rearrangement joins TRBV27 to TRBJ2-1; TRBD2 agrees at 7 bases. This CDR3 region has 14 residues. After removal of 6 bases from V and 2 bases from J, the junction contained 4 bases not matched to a gene. Per the germline V gene, CDR1 is MNHEY and CDR2 is SMNVEV (reference sequence).

The V gene is TRBV28, the J gene TRBJ2-7, with TRBD1 identical over 10 bases. V was clipped by 5 bases and J by 7 bases; unmatched bases: 11. CDR3 length: 15 amino acids. Germline CDR1 and CDR2: MDHEN and SYDVKM. For the CDR3, the DNA is TGTGCCAGCAGTCTCGGCGGGACAGGGGCGTTGGAGCAGTACTTC. Its protein product is CASSLGGTGALEQYF.

V is TRBV7-6 and J is TRBJ2-7; TRBD1 agrees at 7 bases. The CDR3 is made up of 15 amino acids. V was pared by 5 bases and J by 2 bases, with 9 bases of the junction left unmatched. The V gene's germline CDR1 is SGHVS and CDR2 FNYEAQ. The CDR3 DNA reads as TGTGCCAGCAGCCTTCAGGGACAGTCGACCTACGAGCAGTACTTC. This translates into CASSLQGQSTYEQYF.

The V call is TRBV28, the J call TRBJ1-6, with D maybe TRBD1 (5 bases). The CDR3 length is 16 residues. Trimming removed 6 bases at V and 6 bases at J, with 18 bases between. Germline CDR1 MDHEN, CDR2 SYDVKM. CDR3 in DNA: TGTGCCAGCAGACCGATAACAGGTGGCGGTAATTCACCCCTCCACTTT. Translating it yields CASRPITGGGNSPLHF.